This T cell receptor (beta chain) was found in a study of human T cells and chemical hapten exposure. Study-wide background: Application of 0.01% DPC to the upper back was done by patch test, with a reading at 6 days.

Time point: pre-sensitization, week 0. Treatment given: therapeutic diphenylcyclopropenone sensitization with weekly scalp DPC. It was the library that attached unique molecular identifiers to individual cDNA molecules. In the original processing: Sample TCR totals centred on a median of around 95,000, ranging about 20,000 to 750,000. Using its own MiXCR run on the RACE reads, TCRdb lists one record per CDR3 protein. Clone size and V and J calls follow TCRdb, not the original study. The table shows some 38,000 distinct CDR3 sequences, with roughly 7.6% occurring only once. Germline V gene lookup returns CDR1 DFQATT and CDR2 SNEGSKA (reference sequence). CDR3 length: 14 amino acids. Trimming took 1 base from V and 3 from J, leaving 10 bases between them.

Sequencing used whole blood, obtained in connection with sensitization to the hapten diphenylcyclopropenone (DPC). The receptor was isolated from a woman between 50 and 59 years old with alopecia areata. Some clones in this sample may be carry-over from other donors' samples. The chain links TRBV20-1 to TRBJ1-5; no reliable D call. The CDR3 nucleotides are TGCAGTGCTAGAGGGGCCTTGCCCAATCAGCCCCAGCATTTT. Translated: CSARGALPNQPQHF.